This record covers a single TCR beta chain. This record comes from a study of control samples from healthy donors and cancer patients. CDR1 and CDR2 (germline): SEHNR, FQNEAQ (reference sequence). Trimming cost V 5 bases and J 6 bases; bases outside gene matches: 7. There are 14 residues in the CDR3. Sequenced by immunoSEQ multiplex PCR; TCRdb stores in-frame clones only, minus some. The top ten hold roughly 10% of the sample, which has about 44,000 clones, roughly 86% seen once. The chain uses TRBV7-9 and TRBJ2-7, with TRBD2 matching 10 bases. Material for sequencing was PBMCs. This sequence originates from a woman in her sixties or seventies with lung cancer. The CDR3 DNA sequence: TGTGCCAGCAGCCCACGGGGACTAGCGACCGAGCAGTACTTC. It yields the protein CASSPRGLATEQYF.